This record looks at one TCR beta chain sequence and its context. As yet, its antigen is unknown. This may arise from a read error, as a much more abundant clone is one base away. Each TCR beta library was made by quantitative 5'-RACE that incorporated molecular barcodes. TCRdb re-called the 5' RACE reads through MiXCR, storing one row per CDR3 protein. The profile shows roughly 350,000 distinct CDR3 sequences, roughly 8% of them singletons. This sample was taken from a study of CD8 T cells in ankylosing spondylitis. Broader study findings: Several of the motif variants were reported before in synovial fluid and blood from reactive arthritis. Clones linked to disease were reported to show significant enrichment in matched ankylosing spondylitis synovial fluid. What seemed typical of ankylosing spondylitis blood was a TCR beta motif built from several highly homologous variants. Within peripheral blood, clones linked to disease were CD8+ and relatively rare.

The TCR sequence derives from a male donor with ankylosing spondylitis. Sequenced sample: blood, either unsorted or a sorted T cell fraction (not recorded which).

In DNA, the CDR3 is TGTGCCAGAAGCTTAGACCGGGGAGCGGGAGGAAGAGATACGCAGTATTTT. It is translated as CARSLDRGAGGRDTQYF. The chain is built from TRBV11-2 and TRBJ2-3, with 9 bases matching TRBD2. Germline V gene lookup returns CDR1 SGHAT and CDR2 FQNNGV. The CDR3 runs to 17 residues. The variable domain in full, completed from reference TRBV11-2 and TRBJ2-3, reads EAGVAQSPRYKIIEKRQSVAFWCNPISGHATLYWYQQILGQGPKLLIQFQNNGVVDDSQLPKDRFSAERLKGVDSTLKIQPAKLEDSAVYLCARSLDRGAGGRDTQYFGPGTRLTVL.